This TCR beta chain emerged from a study of blood T cells in healthy people across ages. Using a J-beta primer mix together with a sample-barcoded 5' primer, a second PCR was run for roughly 7 to 12 cycles. TCRdb re-called the 5' RACE reads through MiXCR, storing one row per CDR3 protein. The data contain 1.5 million to 2 million distinct CDR3 sequences, about two fifths of them singletons. Germline lookup yields CDR1 LGHDT and CDR2 YNNKEL (reference sequence). The CDR3 contains 19 residues. V shed 0 bases and J 1 base; nucleotides not matched to a gene: 6. This clonotype has a handful of counts. Sample: blood. The TCR comes from a human donor in good health. The genes are TRBV3-1 and TRBJ2-1, with 13 positions matching TRBD2. The CDR3 nucleotides read TGTGCCAGCAGCCAAGATCCGACTAGCGGGGGGATATCCTACAATGAGCAGTTCTTC. It is translated as CASSQDPTSGGISYNEQFF.